The 28 T cell receptor beta chains listed next were all sequenced from one sample in a study of cytomegalovirus exposure and HLA in healthy donors. The data were produced by immunoSEQ multiplex PCR, yet TCRdb's version contains in-frame clones alone and is incomplete. Among 80,000 to 100,000 clones listed, approximately 88% were seen once. Sequenced: PBMCs. These receptor sequences come from a woman in her thirties in good health and CMV-seronegative.

The V call is TRBV27, the J call TRBJ1-2; 7 positions match TRBD1. The CDR3 runs to 14 residues. Germline assignment: CDR1 MNHEY and CDR2 SMNVEV (reference sequence). The trim removed 3 bases at V and 5 bases at J, leaving 6 bases unmatched. This CDR3 reads CASSFRDRRYGYTF. CDR3 nucleotides: TGTGCCAGCAGTTTCCGGGACAGACGTTATGGCTACACCTTC.

The CDR3 sequence: CASSPTVEETQYF. The CDR3, as DNA: TGTGCCAGCAGCCCGACAGTAGAAGAGACCCAGTACTTC. The rearrangement uses TRBV6-6 and TRBJ2-5, with D perhaps TRBD1 (5 bases). The V and J ends lost 6 bases and 3 bases respectively, with 11 bases between them. This CDR3 has 13 amino acids. Germline CDR1 and CDR2: MNHNY and SVGAGI (reference sequence).

The chain joins TRBV5-1 to TRBJ1-1; D uncertain. Germline CDR1 SGHRS, CDR2 YFSETQ. The V end lost 4 bases, the J end lost 1 base, and 11 bases lay between the germline ends. The CDR3 totals 14 residues. The CDR3 region is CASSVTAGNTEAFF. In DNA, the CDR3 is TGCGCCAGCAGCGTTACCGCCGGGAACACTGAAGCTTTCTTT.

The CDR3 coding sequence is TGTGCCAGCAGCCAGCGGGACGGAAAGTCCTACGAGCAGTACTTC. Protein sequence: CASSQRDGKSYEQYF. V gene TRBV5-4 combines with J gene TRBJ2-7; 7 bases agree with TRBD2. Germline V gives CDR1 SGHNT, CDR2 YYREEE (reference sequence). V trimming: 4 bases; J trimming: 1 base; junction bases outside the gene matches: 8. The CDR3 extends over 15 amino acids.

The chain combines TRBV27 with TRBJ1-5; TRBD1 matches 10 bases. In germline, CDR1 is MNHEY, CDR2 SMNVEV (reference sequence). The CDR3 length is 16 residues. The J segment lost 5 bases and the V segment lost 3 bases, leaving 7 bases of the junction unmatched. The CDR3 sequence is CASSFRGTGVDQPQHF. CDR3 nucleotide sequence: TGTGCCAGCAGTTTCCGAGGGACAGGGGTGGATCAGCCCCAGCATTTT.

The V and J genes are TRBV4-1 and TRBJ2-6; D gene ambiguous. From germline, CDR1 is MGHRA and CDR2 YSYEKL. Between the trimmed V and J ends, which lost 5 bases and 2 bases, there was a span of 13 bases. The CDR3 contains 16 residues. CDR3 sequence reads: CASSTISETGANVLTF. The CDR3 DNA sequence: TGCGCCAGCAGCACTATTAGTGAGACTGGGGCCAACGTCCTGACTTTC.

The CDR3 loop reads CASSPLTGGSMWTNEKLFF. CDR3 bases: TGTGCCAGCAGCCCTCTGACAGGGGGAAGTATGTGGACTAATGAAAAACTGTTTTTT. The chain employs TRBV5-5 and TRBJ1-4, with TRBD1 matching over 9 bases. The CDR3 sequence is 19 residues long. The germline gives CDR1 SGHKS, CDR2 YYEKEE (reference sequence). V lost 4 bases to trimming and J lost 2 bases; unmatched junction nucleotides: 15.

The chain couples TRBV11-2 to TRBJ1-2; D gene uncertain. Germline CDR1 is SGHAT and CDR2 is FQNNGV. The length of the CDR3 is 15 residues. Between the trimmed V and J ends, which lost 2 bases and 8 bases, there was a span of 18 bases. The CDR3 sequence is CASSLLLGGLSGYTF. The CDR3 DNA sequence: TGTGCCAGCAGCTTACTGTTAGGAGGTCTTTCCGGCTACACCTTC.

The table lists this clone with a few counts. The chain is built from TRBV7-2 and TRBJ2-7; maybe TRBD2 (5 bases). V lost 3 bases to trimming and J lost 2 bases, with 17 bases between them. The CDR3 covers 16 residues. The germline CDR1 and CDR2 sequences are SGHTA and FQGNSA. The CDR3 sequence: CASSLAAGGRTYEQYF. For the CDR3, the DNA is TGTGCCAGCAGCTTGGCGGCAGGAGGTCGTACCTACGAGCAGTACTTC.

V and J are TRBV11-2 and TRBJ2-3; D unresolved. The CDR3 is 13 residues long. CDR1 and CDR2 from the germline V gene are SGHAT and FQNNGV. With 5 bases removed from V and 0 bases from J, the gap between germline ends came to 6 bases. CDR3 in DNA: TGTGCCAGCAGCCTGAGGAGCACAGATACGCAGTATTTT. It codes for CASSLRSTDTQYF.

The rearrangement uses TRBV5-1 and TRBJ1-4; the match to TRBD1 covers 11 bases. This CDR3 contains 16 residues. The trim removed 4 bases at V and 4 bases at J, leaving 6 bases unmatched. Germline CDR1 reads SGHRS; CDR2 reads YFSETQ. The CDR3 bases are TGCGCCAGCAGCCCAGGACAGGGGGCGTATAATGAAAAACTGTTTTTT. This encodes CASSPGQGAYNEKLFF.

The genes are TRBV7-9 and TRBJ2-7, with D possibly TRBD1 on 6 matching bases. Trimming pared 5 bases from V and 3 bases from J, leaving 20 bases between. Germline assignment: CDR1 SEHNR and CDR2 FQNEAQ (reference sequence). The CDR3 is 16 amino acids. The CDR3 DNA reads TGTGCCAGCAGCGGTCGATCAGGGGAGACAGGCTACGAGCAGTACTTC. Translated, it gives CASSGRSGETGYEQYF.

This chain joins TRBV10-3 and TRBJ2-4, with D perhaps matching TRBD2 (6 bases). V was cut by 3 bases and J by 2 bases, with 17 bases left in between. CDR1 and CDR2 (germline): ENHRY, SYGVKD. The CDR3 runs 17 residues. The CDR3 coding sequence is TGTGCCATCAGTGAAGGAGGTGGGACTGGGACCAAAAACATTCAGTACTTC. This translates into CAISEGGGTGTKNIQYF.

In its sample, this clone was seen once. The V call is TRBV5-6, the J call TRBJ2-5, with D tentatively TRBD1 (6 bases). The DNA matches TRBJ2-7 better at its end, which makes the J call doubtful. Germline V gene data show CDR1 as SGHDT and CDR2 as YYEEEE. CDR3 size: 15 residues. The CDR3 loop reads CASSLKDRFSYEQYF. CDR3 in DNA: TGTGCCAGCAGCCTAAAGGACAGATTCTCCTACGAGCAGTACTTC.

In its sample, this clone was seen once. The chain joins TRBV11-2 to TRBJ2-1; 8 bases are a match to TRBD2. CDR3 length: 16 amino acids. Trimming at V came to 5 bases and at J to 0 bases, leaving 6 bases not matched to a gene. Germline V lookup: CDR1 SGHAT, CDR2 FQNNGV. The CDR3 sequence: CASSVGLASSYNEQFF. The CDR3, as DNA: TGTGCCAGCAGCGTAGGACTAGCCAGCTCCTACAATGAGCAGTTCTTC.

The chain links TRBV11-2 to TRBJ2-7; tentative D call: TRBD1 (6 bases). This CDR3 region has 18 residues. The germline V gene encodes CDR1 SGHAT and CDR2 FQNNGV. V shed 5 bases and J shed 2 bases, with 25 bases lying between them. CDR3 sequence: CASSPGARGRAFTYEQYF. CDR3 nucleotides: TGTGCCAGCAGCCCAGGGGCTAGGGGCCGTGCCTTCACCTACGAGCAGTACTTC.

This chain joins TRBV7-3 and TRBJ2-5, with TRBD2 matching 8 bases. V was pared by 5 bases and J by 6 bases, with 14 bases of the junction left unmatched. CDR1 and CDR2 (germline): SGHTA, FQGTGA. This CDR3 has 16 amino acids. The CDR3 DNA follows: TGTGCCAGCAGCCCGGGAGGGAGTTCGATCCCGAAGACCCAGTACTTC. Amino acid sequence: CASSPGGSSIPKTQYF.

The chain employs TRBV7-2 and TRBJ1-1, with TRBD1 matching over 10 bases. The junction had 1 base not matched to a gene; V was cut back by 2 bases and J by 10 bases. This CDR3 has 12 amino acids. CDR1 SGHTA and CDR2 FQGNSA come from the germline V gene. DNA for the CDR3: TGTGCCAGCAGCTTAAGACAGGGGGCAGCTTTCTTT. Translated, it gives CASSLRQGAAFF.

The chain combines TRBV7-2 with TRBJ2-3, with 7 bases matching TRBD2. CDR3 length equals 16 residues. CDR1 SGHTA and CDR2 FQGNSA come from the germline V gene. The J segment lost 2 bases and the V segment lost 2 bases, leaving 7 bases of the junction unmatched. CDR3 nucleotide sequence: TGTGCCAGCAGCTTACAGAGCGGGATAATCACAGATACGCAGTATTTT. As protein: CASSLQSGIITDTQYF.

The J gene is TRBJ2-2, the V gene TRBV5-1; 8 positions match TRBD2. Germline CDR1 reads SGHRS; CDR2 reads YFSETQ. V lost 0 bases and J lost 0; bases outside the gene matches: 1. The CDR3 extends over 16 amino acids. CDR3 DNA: TGCGCCAGCAGCTTGGGACTAGCGACGAACACCGGGGAGCTGTTTTTT. It encodes CASSLGLATNTGELFF.

The chain links TRBV6-1 to TRBJ2-2; D perhaps matches TRBD2 (6 bases). Trimming removed 4 bases at V and 2 bases at J, with 11 bases between. The CDR3 consists of 15 residues. Germline CDR1 MNHNS, CDR2 SASEGT. This CDR3 is CASSGTGVNTGELFF. CDR3 in DNA: TGTGCCAGCAGTGGGACGGGGGTTAACACCGGGGAGCTGTTTTTT.

CDR3 sequence: CASSPPGTGHQPQHF. CDR3 coding DNA: TGTGCCAGCTCACCACCCGGGACTGGCCATCAGCCCCAGCATTTT. The rearrangement joins TRBV18 to TRBJ1-5, with D possibly TRBD1 on 5 matching bases. The CDR3 length is 15 residues. Per germline, CDR1 KGHSH and CDR2 LQKENI. Trimming removed 0 bases from V and 5 bases from J, with 11 bases in between.

The chain recombines TRBV4-1 with TRBJ1-3; D call uncertain. This CDR3 is built from 13 residues. V was shortened by 4 bases and J by 7 bases, with 11 bases between the two germline ends. Per germline, CDR1 MGHRA and CDR2 YSYEKL. CDR3 nucleotides: TGCGCCAGCAGCCCTCCTCTCCCCAACACCATATATTTT. Residues: CASSPPLPNTIYF.

The chain has TRBV5-1 and TRBJ2-7, with 12 bases lining up with TRBD1. Germline V gene lookup returns CDR1 SGHRS and CDR2 YFSETQ. There are 15 residues in the CDR3. V shed 3 bases and J 3 bases; nucleotides not matched to a gene: 4. This CDR3 is CASSWGTGGFYEQYF. CDR3 in DNA: TGCGCCAGCAGCTGGGGGACAGGGGGCTTCTACGAGCAGTACTTC.

The chain employs TRBV6-5 and TRBJ2-4; D is possibly TRBD1 (5 bases). The CDR3 runs to 13 residues. Germline V lookup: CDR1 MNHEY, CDR2 SVGAGI. Trimming shortened V by 5 bases and J by 7 bases, and 12 bases separated the two germline ends. DNA of the CDR3: TGTGCCAGCAGTGAGTTAAAGGGGAACATTCAGTACTTC. Encoded protein: CASSELKGNIQYF.

The V gene is TRBV15, the J gene TRBJ2-1, with 8 bases identical to TRBD1. Germline values: CDR1 LNHNV, CDR2 YYDKDF (reference sequence). The V and J ends lost 3 bases and 6 bases, in that order; junction bases with no gene match: 10. This CDR3 region has 16 residues. CDR3: CATSRDTGGLANEQFF. CDR3 DNA sequence: TGTGCCACCAGCAGGGACACAGGGGGTTTGGCCAATGAGCAGTTCTTC.

This clone was detected once. The chain combines TRBV7-3 with TRBJ2-2, with 7 bases fitting TRBD1. The germline V gene encodes CDR1 SGHTA and CDR2 FQGTGA. J was trimmed by 6 bases and V by 0 bases; bases with no gene match: 7. There are 16 residues in the CDR3. The CDR3 coding sequence is TGTGCCAGCAGCTTAACAAGGGGGCGCCCCGCCGGGGAGCTGTTTTTT. This translates into CASSLTRGRPAGELFF.

The gene calls are TRBV4-1 and TRBJ2-5, with D possibly matching TRBD2 (7 bases). Germline V gives CDR1 MGHRA, CDR2 YSYEKL. There are 15 residues in the CDR3. The V end was cut by 4 bases, the J end by 3 bases, with 15 bases between. Here the CDR3 DNA reads TGCGCCAGCAGCCTCCCGCCGGGGGGCGAAGAGACCCAGTACTTC. Translated: CASSLPPGGEETQYF.